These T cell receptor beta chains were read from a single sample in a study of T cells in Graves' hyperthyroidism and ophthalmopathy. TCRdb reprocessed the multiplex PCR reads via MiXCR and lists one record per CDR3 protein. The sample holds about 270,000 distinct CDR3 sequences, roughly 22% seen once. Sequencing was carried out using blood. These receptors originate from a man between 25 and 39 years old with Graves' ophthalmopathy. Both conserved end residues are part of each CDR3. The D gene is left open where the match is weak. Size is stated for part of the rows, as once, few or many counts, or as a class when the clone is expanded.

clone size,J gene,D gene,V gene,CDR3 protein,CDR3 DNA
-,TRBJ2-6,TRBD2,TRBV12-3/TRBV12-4,CASTINRGGGIGSGANVLTF,TGTGCCAGCACCATAAACCGGGGGGGAGGGATAGGCTCTGGGGCCAACGTCCTGACTTTC
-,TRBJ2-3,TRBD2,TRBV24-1,CATSVTSGSGRTDTQYF,TGTGCCACCAGTGTGACTAGCGGGAGTGGGCGCACAGATACGCAGTATTTT
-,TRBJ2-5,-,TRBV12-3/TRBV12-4,CASSSVAGETQYF,TGTGCCAGCAGCTCGGTAGCCGGAGAGACCCAGTACTTC
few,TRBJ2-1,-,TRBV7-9,CASSSSGGLEFF,TGTGCCAGCAGCTCCAGTGGCGGACTGGAGTTCTTC
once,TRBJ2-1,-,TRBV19,CASSIPSGWQGRNEQFF,TGTGCCAGTAGTATACCCTCCGGCTGGCAGGGCAGGAATGAGCAGTTCTTC
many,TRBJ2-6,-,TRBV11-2,CASSLAFDSGANVLTF,TGTGCCAGCAGCTTAGCCTTCGACTCTGGGGCCAACGTCCTGACTTTC
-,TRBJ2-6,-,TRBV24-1,CATSDFRASLTF,TGTGCCACCAGTGATTTTAGGGCGAGCCTGACTTTC
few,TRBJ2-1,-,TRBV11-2,CASSPKSRNEQFF,TGTGCCAGCAGCCCGAAGAGCAGGAATGAGCAGTTCTTC
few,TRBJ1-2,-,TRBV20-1,CSAIPGPVYGYTF,TGCAGTGCCATACCGGGGCCGGTCTATGGCTACACCTTC
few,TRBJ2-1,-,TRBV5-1,CASSPRGVYNEQFF,TGCGCCAGCAGCCCGCGAGGGGTTTACAATGAGCAGTTCTTC
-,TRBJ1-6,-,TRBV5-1,CASSLRGSFDSPLHF,TGCGCCAGCAGCTTACGCGGGTCCTTTGATTCACCCCTCCACTTT
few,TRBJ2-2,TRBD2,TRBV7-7,CASSPRLAGVHGELFF,TGTGCTAGCAGCCCCCGACTAGCGGGAGTTCACGGGGAGCTGTTTTTT
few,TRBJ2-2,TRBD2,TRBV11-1,CASSRRLAGKTGELFF,TGTGCCAGCAGCCGACGACTAGCGGGGAAGACCGGGGAGCTGTTTTTT
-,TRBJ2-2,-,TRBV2,CASSEGRATGELFF,TGTGCCAGCAGTGAAGGGCGGGCCACCGGGGAGCTGTTTTTT
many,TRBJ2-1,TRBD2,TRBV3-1,CASSQVGTSGRHNEQFF,TGTGCCAGCAGCCAAGTCGGGACTAGCGGGAGGCACAATGAGCAGTTCTTC
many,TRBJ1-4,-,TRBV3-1,CASSQGLPNEKLFF,TGTGCCAGCAGCCAAGGCCTCCCGAATGAAAAACTGTTTTTT
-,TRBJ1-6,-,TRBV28,CASRTHRNSPLHF,TGTGCCAGCAGAACCCACAGGAATTCACCCCTCCACTTT
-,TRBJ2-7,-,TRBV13,CASSPGGRIEQYF,TGTGCCAGCAGCCCCGGGGGACGGATCGAGCAGTACTTC
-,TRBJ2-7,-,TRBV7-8,CASSFLTRYEQYF,TGTGCCAGCAGCTTTCTGACCCGTTACGAGCAGTACTTC
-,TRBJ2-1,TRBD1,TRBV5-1,CASSLAGAGGYYNEQFF,TGCGCCAGCAGCTTGGCCGGCGCAGGGGGCTACTACAATGAGCAGTTCTTC
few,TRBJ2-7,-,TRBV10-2,CASTPGPEVYEQYF,TGCGCCAGCACCCCGGGACCTGAGGTCTACGAGCAGTACTTC
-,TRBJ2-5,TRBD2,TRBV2,CASILGGETQYF,TGTGCCAGCATTCTCGGGGGGGAGACCCAGTACTTC
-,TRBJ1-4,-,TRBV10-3,CAISEWGEKLFF,TGTGCCATCAGTGAGTGGGGCGAAAAACTGTTTTTT
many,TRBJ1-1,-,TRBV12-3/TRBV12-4,CASTRSGARTEAFF,TGTGCCAGCACCCGGTCAGGGGCGCGAACTGAAGCTTTCTTT
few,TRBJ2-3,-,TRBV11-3,CASSSPVRTDTDTQYF,TGTGCCAGCAGCTCGCCCGTTCGGACAGACACAGATACGCAGTATTTT
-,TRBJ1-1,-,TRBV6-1,CASTQWTAIEGEAFF,TGTGCCAGCACACAATGGACCGCAATCGAGGGAGAAGCTTTCTTT
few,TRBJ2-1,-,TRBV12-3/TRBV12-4,CASSLAGWGGENEQFF,TGTGCCAGCAGTTTAGCAGGGTGGGGAGGTGAGAATGAGCAGTTCTTC
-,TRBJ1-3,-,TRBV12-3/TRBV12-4,CASSLRDTTIYF,TGTGCCAGCAGTTTACGGGACACCACCATATATTTT
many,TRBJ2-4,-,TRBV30,CAWSSAGAGDIQYF,TGTGCCTGGAGTAGTGCGGGCGCCGGGGACATTCAGTACTTC
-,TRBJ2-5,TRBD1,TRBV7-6,CASSLSRGRRETQYF,TGTGCCAGCAGCCTCAGTAGGGGGCGCAGGGAGACCCAGTACTTC
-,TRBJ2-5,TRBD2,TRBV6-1,CASRKTLTSGVGETQYF,TGTGCCAGCAGAAAAACTTTGACTAGCGGAGTAGGAGAGACCCAGTACTTC
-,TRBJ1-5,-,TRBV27,CASSLFGQPQHF,TGTGCCAGCAGTTTGTTCGGGCAGCCCCAGCATTTT
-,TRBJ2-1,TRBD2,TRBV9,CASERGRRPDEQFF,TGTGCCAGCGAGCGGGGCAGGCGCCCAGATGAGCAGTTCTTC
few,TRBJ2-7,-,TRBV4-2,CASSPLIDSSYEQYF,TGTGCCAGCAGCCCGTTAATTGATAGTTCCTACGAGCAGTACTTC
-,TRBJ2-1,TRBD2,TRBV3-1,CASGQLAGTYNEQFF,TGTGCCAGCGGCCAACTAGCGGGGACCTACAATGAGCAGTTCTTC
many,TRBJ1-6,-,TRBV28,CASRPGTQGSSPLHF,TGTGCCAGCAGACCGGGAACCCAGGGATCCTCACCCCTCCACTTT
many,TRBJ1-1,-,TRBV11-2,CASSPREERNTEAFF,TGTGCCAGCAGCCCTAGGGAGGAGCGGAACACTGAAGCTTTCTTT
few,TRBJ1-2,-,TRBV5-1,CASSLAKDYGYTF,TGCGCCAGCAGCTTGGCCAAGGACTATGGCTACACCTTC
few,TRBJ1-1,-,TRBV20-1,CSAEGPTEAFF,TGCAGTGCTGAGGGGCCTACTGAAGCTTTCTTT
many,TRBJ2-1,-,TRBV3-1,CASSQVGRNEQFF,TGTGCCAGCAGCCAAGTGGGTCGGAATGAGCAGTTCTTC
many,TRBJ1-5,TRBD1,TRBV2,CASSAGQGSQPQHF,TGTGCCAGCAGTGCGGGACAGGGGAGTCAGCCCCAGCATTTT
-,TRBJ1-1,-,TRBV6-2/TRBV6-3,CASSYPRANTEAFF,TGTGCCAGCAGTTATCCGAGGGCGAACACTGAAGCTTTCTTT
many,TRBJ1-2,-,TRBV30,CAWSWDNTHRGYTF,TGTGCCTGGAGTTGGGACAACACCCACCGTGGCTACACCTTC
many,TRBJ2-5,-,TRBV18,CASSPPAQETQYF,TGTGCCAGCTCACCACCGGCCCAAGAGACCCAGTACTTC
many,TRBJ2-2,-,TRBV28,CASSFWGRDNTGELFF,TGTGCCAGCAGTTTTTGGGGCAGGGATAACACCGGGGAGCTGTTTTTT
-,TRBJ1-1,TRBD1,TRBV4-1,CASSQERTGVLYTEAFF,TGCGCCAGCAGCCAAGAAAGGACAGGGGTATTATACACTGAAGCTTTCTTT
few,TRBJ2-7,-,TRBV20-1,CSARDAGATGTGEQYF,TGCAGTGCTAGAGATGCGGGGGCAACCGGGACCGGCGAGCAGTACTTC
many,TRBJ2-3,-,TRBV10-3,CAISEIGVLSTDTQYF,TGTGCCATCAGTGAAATCGGAGTTCTTAGCACAGATACGCAGTATTTT
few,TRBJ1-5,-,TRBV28,CASSLMGPIRFQPQHF,TGTGCCAGCAGTTTAATGGGGCCGATCCGCTTTCAGCCCCAGCATTTT
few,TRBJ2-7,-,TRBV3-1,CASSQDTNPSYEQYF,TGTGCCAGCAGCCAAGATACCAACCCCTCTTACGAGCAGTACTTC
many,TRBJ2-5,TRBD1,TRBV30,CAWDPTGGETQYF,TGTGCCTGGGATCCGACAGGGGGAGAGACCCAGTACTTC
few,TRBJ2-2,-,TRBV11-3,CASSARTGNTGELFF,TGTGCCAGCAGCGCCCGGACGGGGAACACCGGGGAGCTGTTTTTT
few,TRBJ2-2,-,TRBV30,CAWSGSNMRLTGELFF,TGTGCCTGGAGTGGGTCGAACATGAGGCTCACCGGGGAGCTGTTTTTT
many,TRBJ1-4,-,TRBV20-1,CSARVNEKLFF,TGCAGTGCTAGGGTTAATGAAAAACTGTTTTTT
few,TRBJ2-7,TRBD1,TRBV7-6,CASSFGQAPGEQYF,TGTGCCAGCAGCTTCGGACAGGCCCCAGGCGAGCAGTACTTC
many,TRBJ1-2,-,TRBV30,CAWSVLNGYTF,TGTGCCTGGAGTGTATTAAATGGCTACACCTTC
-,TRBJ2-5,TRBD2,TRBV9,CASSVREGHETQYF,TGTGCCAGCAGCGTGCGGGAGGGCCACGAGACCCAGTACTTC
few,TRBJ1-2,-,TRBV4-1,CASSFPLGDGYTF,TGCGCCAGCAGCTTCCCTTTAGGGGATGGCTACACCTTC
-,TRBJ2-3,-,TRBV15,CATSRSEDTQYF,TGTGCCACCAGCAGATCCGAGGATACGCAGTATTTT
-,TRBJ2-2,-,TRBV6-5,CASSYQGTITGELFF,TGTGCCAGCAGTTATCAGGGGACGATCACCGGGGAGCTGTTTTTT